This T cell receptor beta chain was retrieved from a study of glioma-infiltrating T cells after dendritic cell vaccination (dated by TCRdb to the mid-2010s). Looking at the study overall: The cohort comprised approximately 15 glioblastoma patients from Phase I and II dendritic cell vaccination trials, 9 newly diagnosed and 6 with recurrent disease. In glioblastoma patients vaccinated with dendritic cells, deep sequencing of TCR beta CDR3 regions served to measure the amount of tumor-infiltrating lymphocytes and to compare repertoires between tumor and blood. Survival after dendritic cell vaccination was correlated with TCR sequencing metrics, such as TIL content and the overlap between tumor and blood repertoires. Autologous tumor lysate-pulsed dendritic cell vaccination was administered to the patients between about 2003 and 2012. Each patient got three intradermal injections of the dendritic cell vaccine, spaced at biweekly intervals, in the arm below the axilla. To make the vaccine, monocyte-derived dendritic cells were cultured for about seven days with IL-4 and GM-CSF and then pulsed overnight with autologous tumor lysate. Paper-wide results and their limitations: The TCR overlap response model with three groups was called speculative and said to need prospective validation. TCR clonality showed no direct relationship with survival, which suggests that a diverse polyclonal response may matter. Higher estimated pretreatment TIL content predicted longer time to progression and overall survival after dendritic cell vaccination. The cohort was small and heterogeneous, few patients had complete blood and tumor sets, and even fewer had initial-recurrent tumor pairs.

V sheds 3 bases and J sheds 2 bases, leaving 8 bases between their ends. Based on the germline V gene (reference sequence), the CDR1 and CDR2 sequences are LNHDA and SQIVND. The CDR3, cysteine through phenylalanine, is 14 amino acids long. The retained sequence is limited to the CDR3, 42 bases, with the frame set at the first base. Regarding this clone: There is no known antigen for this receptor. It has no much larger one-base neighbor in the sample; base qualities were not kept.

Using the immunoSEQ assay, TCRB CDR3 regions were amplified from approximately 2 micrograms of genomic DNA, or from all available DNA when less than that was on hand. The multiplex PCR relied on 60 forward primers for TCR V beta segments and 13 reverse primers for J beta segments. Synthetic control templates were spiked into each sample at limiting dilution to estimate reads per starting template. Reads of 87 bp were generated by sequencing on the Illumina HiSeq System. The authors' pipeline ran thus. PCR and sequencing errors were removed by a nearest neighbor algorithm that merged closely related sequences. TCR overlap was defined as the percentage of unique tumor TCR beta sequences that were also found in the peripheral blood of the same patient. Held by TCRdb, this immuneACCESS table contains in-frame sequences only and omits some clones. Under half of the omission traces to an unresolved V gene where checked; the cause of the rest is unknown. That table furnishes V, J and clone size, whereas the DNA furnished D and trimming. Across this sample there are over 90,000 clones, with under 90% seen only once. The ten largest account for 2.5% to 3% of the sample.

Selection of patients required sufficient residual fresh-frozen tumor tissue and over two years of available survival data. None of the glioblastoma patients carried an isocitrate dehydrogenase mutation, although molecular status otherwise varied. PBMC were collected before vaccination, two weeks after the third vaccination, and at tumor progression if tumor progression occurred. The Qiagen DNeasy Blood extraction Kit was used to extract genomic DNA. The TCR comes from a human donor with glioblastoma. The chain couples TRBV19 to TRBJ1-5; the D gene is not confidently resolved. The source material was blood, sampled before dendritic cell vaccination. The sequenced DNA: TGTGCCAGTAGTATTTCGAGGGGCAATCAGCCCCAGCATTTT. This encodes CASSISRGNQPQHF.